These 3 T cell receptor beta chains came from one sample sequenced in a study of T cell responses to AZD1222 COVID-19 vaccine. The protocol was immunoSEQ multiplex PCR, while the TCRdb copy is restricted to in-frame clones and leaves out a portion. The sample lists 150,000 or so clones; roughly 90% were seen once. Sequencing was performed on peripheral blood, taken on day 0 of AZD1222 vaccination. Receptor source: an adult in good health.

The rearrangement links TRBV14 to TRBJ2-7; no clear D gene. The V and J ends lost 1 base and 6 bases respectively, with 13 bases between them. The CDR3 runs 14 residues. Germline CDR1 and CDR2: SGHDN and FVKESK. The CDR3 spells CASSQATLKAEQYF. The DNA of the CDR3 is TGTGCCAGCAGCCAAGCCACTTTGAAGGCCGAGCAGTACTTC.

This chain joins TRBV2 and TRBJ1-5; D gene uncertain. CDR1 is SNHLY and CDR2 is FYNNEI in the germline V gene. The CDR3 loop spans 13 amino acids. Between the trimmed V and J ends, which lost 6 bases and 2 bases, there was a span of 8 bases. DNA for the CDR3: TGTGCCAGCAGGCCCGTAGGCAATCAGCCCCAGCATTTT. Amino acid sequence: CASRPVGNQPQHF.

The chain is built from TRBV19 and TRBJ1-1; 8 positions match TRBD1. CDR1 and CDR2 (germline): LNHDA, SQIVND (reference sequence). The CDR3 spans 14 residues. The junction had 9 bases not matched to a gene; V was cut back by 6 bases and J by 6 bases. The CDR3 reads CASRQQGELSEAFF. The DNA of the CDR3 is TGTGCCAGTAGACAACAGGGGGAACTCTCTGAAGCTTTCTTT.